One sample yielded the 6 T cell receptor beta chains listed below, sequenced in a study of OX40 agonist ivuxolimab in advanced cancers. TCRdb's table, derived via immunoSEQ multiplex PCR, lists solely in-frame clones and lacks some. The table lists 70,000 to 95,000 clones, around 86% of them singletons. This specimen was CD4+ or CD8+ T cells sorted from blood, taken in a trial of the OX40 agonist ivuxolimab. Receptor source: an adult with an advanced solid tumor such as melanoma, head and neck, liver or kidney cancer.

The DNA of the CDR3 is TGCAGCGTGGCTGAAGATTCCGGGACCCAGTACTTC. This translates into CSVAEDSGTQYF. This chain links TRBV29-1 with TRBJ2-5; D gene unclear. The V gene lost 6 bases and the J gene lost 7 bases, with 15 bases spanning the gap. The CDR3 sequence is 12 residues long. Germline V CDR1 and CDR2: SQVTM, ANQGSEA.

This chain connects TRBV18 to TRBJ2-5, with TRBD1 matching over 7 bases. Unmatched junction bases numbered 8, after V lost 6 bases and J lost 1 base. Per the germline V gene, CDR1 is KGHSH and CDR2 is LQKENI. CDR3 length: 15 amino acids. The CDR3 DNA reads TGTGCCAGCTCCCCAAACAGGGGACCCCAAGAGACCCAGTACTTC. Amino acid sequence: CASSPNRGPQETQYF.

The count of this clone is one. The CDR3 nucleotides are TGCGCCAGCAGCTACAGACAGAACACTGAAGCTTTCTTT. Its protein is CASSYRQNTEAFF. This sequence joins TRBV5-1 and TRBJ1-1; D unclear. The CDR3 is made up of 13 amino acids. CDR1 SGHRS and CDR2 YFSETQ come from the germline V gene. The V and J ends lost 3 bases and 1 base respectively, with 7 bases between them.

The rearrangement links TRBV30 to TRBJ2-2, with a tentative D call TRBD1 (5 bases). Germline lookup yields CDR1 GTSNPN and CDR2 SVGIG (reference sequence). The CDR3 contains 12 residues. With 1 base removed from V and 6 bases from J, the gap between germline ends came to 6 bases. This CDR3 reads CAWSAGPGELFF. CDR3 coding DNA: TGTGCCTGGAGTGCAGGGCCCGGGGAGCTGTTTTTT.

This clone was counted a single time. V and J are TRBV5-6 and TRBJ1-2; D is uncertain. Per germline, CDR1 SGHDT and CDR2 YYEEEE. Trimming removed 4 bases at V and 6 bases at J, with 16 bases between. The CDR3 spans 14 residues. The CDR3: CASSQLQGFDGYTF. The CDR3 DNA reads as TGTGCCAGCAGCCAACTACAAGGGTTCGATGGCTACACCTTC. Drawing the rest from reference TRBV5-6 and TRBJ1-2, the complete variable domain is DAGVTQSPTHLIKTRGQQVTLRCSPKSGHDTVSWYQQALGQGPQFIFQYYEEEERQRGNFPDRFSGHQFPNYSSELNVNALLLGDSALYLCASSQLQGFDGYTFGSGTRLTVV.

V gene TRBV2 combines with J gene TRBJ2-5, with no clear D. Trimming took 3 bases from V and 7 from J, leaving 21 bases between them. CDR1 and CDR2 (germline): SNHLY, FYNNEI. This CDR3 comprises 16 residues. CDR3 loop: CASSDNALPVVGTQYF. CDR3 nucleotide sequence: TGTGCCAGCAGTGACAATGCCTTACCGGTCGTGGGGACCCAGTACTTC.